A single sample gave rise to the 3 T cell receptor beta chains below, sequenced in a study of control samples from healthy donors and cancer patients. Clones were read by immunoSEQ multiplex PCR, and TCRdb kept only the in-frame ones, dropping some. The sample gives around 120,000 clones, roughly nine tenths of which show up once; less than 9% is in the top ten. Source material: blood. Source of these receptors: a woman under 30 in good health.

V is TRBV7-2 and J is TRBJ2-7; TRBD1 might be the D (6 bases). The CDR3 sequence is 16 residues long. Between the trimmed V and J ends, which lost 2 bases and 3 bases, there was a span of 17 bases. Germline V gene sequence: CDR1 SGHTA, CDR2 FQGNSA. The CDR3 DNA follows: TGTGCCAGCAGCTTAACGGGAACAGGGCCTATCTACGAGCAGTACTTC. Amino acids: CASSLTGTGPIYEQYF.

The V call is TRBV27, the J call TRBJ2-7; TRBD1 agrees at 11 bases. From germline, CDR1 is MNHEY and CDR2 SMNVEV (reference sequence). J gave up 6 bases and V 4 bases, and 8 bases lay outside the gene matches. The CDR3 is made up of 15 amino acids. The CDR3 here is CASSSPGQGDLEQYF. CDR3 in DNA: TGTGCCAGCAGTTCGCCGGGACAGGGGGATCTCGAGCAGTACTTC.

The chain couples TRBV6-5 to TRBJ2-3; 9 bases line up with TRBD2. The CDR3 runs to 14 residues. Germline-derived CDR1 and CDR2 are MNHEY and SVGAGI. The trim removed 7 bases at V and 3 bases at J, leaving 5 bases unmatched. The CDR3 protein is CASMGSGRTDTQYF. The CDR3 DNA reads TGTGCCAGCATGGGTAGCGGGAGAACAGATACGCAGTATTTT.